This T cell receptor (beta chain) was profiled in a study of naive and memory T cell subsets. Cells stained for CD3, CD4, CD8, CD45RA, CD27 and viability were sorted into four CD45RA/CD27 subsets. This clonotype occurred a few times. What it recognizes is unknown. The study, taken as a whole, reports: No ground truth validated the naive and memory repertoire findings. A clonotype means one alpha or beta sequence, not an alpha/beta pair.

An equimolar mix of two oligonucleotides served as the beta constant-region primer for TRBC1 and TRBC2. Ligated cDNA was amplified by four rounds of PCR with nested alpha and beta constant-region primers and SP2. The cDNA 3' end received a ligated single-stranded oligonucleotide carrying the SP2 primer and a 12-nucleotide UMI. Each CDR3 protein is one row after TCRdb ran MiXCR on the UMI-ligation and nested PCR reads. The sample shows about 23,000 distinct CDR3 sequences, roughly 9.1% of them seen only once. The CDR3 sequence is 18 residues long. Trimming removed 0 bases from V and 1 base from J, with 17 bases in between. Per the germline V gene, CDR1 is MGHRA and CDR2 is YSYEKL.

This sequence was found in a human donor in good health. This sequence joins TRBV4-1 and TRBJ2-3; D gene unclear. The sequenced material came from central memory CD8+ T cells from blood. The CDR3 nucleotides are TGCGCCAGCAGCCAAGAGGGTCGGATTGGATTTGGCACAGATACGCAGTATTTT. Its translation: CASSQEGRIGFGTDTQYF.